The sequence of this T cell receptor (beta chain) was determined in a study of blood T cell repertoires in COVID-19. Germline CDR1 and CDR2: SGDLS and YYNGEE. The CDR3 contains 14 residues. The trim removed 4 bases at V and 1 base at J, leaving 1 base unmatched. The repertoire was sequenced with immunoSEQ multiplex PCR; TCRdb's copy has only in-frame clones and lacks some. Of about 170,000 clones listed, around 81% are singletons. The source of this sequence is a human donor with acute or convalescent COVID-19. The donor label of this sample is uncertain. Sequenced material: peripheral blood. V and J are TRBV9 and TRBJ2-2; 7 bases line up with TRBD1. The CDR3 coding sequence is TGTGCCAGCAGCCGGACAGGGAACACCGGGGAGCTGTTTTTT. This gives the protein CASSRTGNTGELFF.